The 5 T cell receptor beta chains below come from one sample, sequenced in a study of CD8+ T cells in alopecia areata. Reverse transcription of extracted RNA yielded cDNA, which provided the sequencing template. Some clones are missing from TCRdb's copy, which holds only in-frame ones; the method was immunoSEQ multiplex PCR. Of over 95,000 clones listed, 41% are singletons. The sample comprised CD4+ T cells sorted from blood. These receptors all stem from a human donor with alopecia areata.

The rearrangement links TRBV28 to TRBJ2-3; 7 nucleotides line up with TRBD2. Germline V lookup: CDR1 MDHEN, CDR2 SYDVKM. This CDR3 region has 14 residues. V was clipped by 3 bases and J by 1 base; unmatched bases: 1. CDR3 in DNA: TGTGCCAGCAGTTTCGCGGGAGGCACAGATACGCAGTATTTT. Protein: CASSFAGGTDTQYF.

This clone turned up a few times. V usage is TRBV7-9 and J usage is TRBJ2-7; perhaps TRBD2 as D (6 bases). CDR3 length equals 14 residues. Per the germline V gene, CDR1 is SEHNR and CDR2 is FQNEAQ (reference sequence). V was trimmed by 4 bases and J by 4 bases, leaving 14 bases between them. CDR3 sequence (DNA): TGTGCCAGCAGCTCGTCTAGCGTAAGTTACGAGCAGTACTTC. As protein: CASSSSSVSYEQYF.

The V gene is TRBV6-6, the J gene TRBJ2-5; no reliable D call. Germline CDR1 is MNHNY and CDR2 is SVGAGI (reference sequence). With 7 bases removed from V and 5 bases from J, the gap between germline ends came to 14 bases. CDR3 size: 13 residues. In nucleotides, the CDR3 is TGTGCCAGCACCCCACACAAGACGGAGACCCAGTACTTC. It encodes CASTPHKTETQYF.

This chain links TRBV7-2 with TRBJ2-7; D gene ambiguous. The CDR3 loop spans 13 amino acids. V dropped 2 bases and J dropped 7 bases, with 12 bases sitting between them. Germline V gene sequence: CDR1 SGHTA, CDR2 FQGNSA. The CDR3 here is CASSLNLAREQYF. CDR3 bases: TGTGCCAGCAGCTTAAACCTGGCTAGAGAGCAGTACTTC. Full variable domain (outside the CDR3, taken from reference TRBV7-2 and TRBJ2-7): GAGVSQSPSNKVTEKGKDVELRCDPISGHTALYWYRQSLGQGLEFLIYFQGNSAPDKSGLPSDRFSAERTGGSVSTLTIQRTQQEDSAVYLCASSLNLAREQYFGPGTRLTVT.

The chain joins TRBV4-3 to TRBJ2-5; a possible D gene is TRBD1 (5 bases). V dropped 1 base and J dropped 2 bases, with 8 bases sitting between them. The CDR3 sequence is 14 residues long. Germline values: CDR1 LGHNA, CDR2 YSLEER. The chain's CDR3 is CASSQADSQETQYF. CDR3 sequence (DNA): TGCGCCAGCAGCCAAGCAGACAGTCAAGAGACCCAGTACTTC.